The present entry profiles one T cell receptor (beta chain) with its context. Method: immunoSEQ multiplex PCR; TCRdb's copy keeps in-frame clones and lacks some. The table lists about 220,000 clones, 88% of them singletons, with 0.72% in the top ten. The sample belongs to a study of blood T cell repertoires in COVID-19. There are 14 residues in the CDR3. J was trimmed by 2 bases and V by 3 bases; bases with no gene match: 5. Germline assignment: CDR1 SQVTM and CDR2 ANQGSEA. This TCR came from a man aged 40-55 years with acute or convalescent COVID-19. Sequencing was carried out using peripheral blood. The V and J genes are TRBV29-1 and TRBJ2-5; 8 bases are shared with TRBD2. CDR3 nucleotide sequence: TGCAGCGTTGACCCTAGCGGGTTACAAGAGACCCAGTACTTC. It encodes CSVDPSGLQETQYF.